This T cell receptor (beta chain) is drawn from a study of OX40 agonist ivuxolimab in advanced cancers. Study context: Patients were given ivuxolimab, an antibody that agonizes OX40 (CD134). It was permissible to have had prior anti-PD-1, anti-PD-L1 or anti-CTLA-4 therapy, and about 40% had some.

Notes on this clone: Its antigen is unidentified.

Per germline, CDR1 SGDLS and CDR2 YYNGEE. This CDR3 spans 13 amino acids. The ends were cut back, 5 bases at V and 5 bases at J, with 13 bases in the middle. Blood sampling was done at baseline, cycle 4 day 1, and cycle 7 day 1. Using immunoSEQ multiplex PCR, the repertoire was profiled, and TCRdb retains in-frame clones only, with some absent. In the table there are over 55,000 clones, roughly 80% of which are singletons. The study's findings and limits: Among the least clonally expanded were partial responders at 0.1-3.0 mg/kg.

The source was CD4+ or CD8+ T cells sorted from blood, collected in a trial of the OX40 agonist ivuxolimab. This receptor was identified in an adult with an advanced solid tumor such as melanoma, head and neck, liver or kidney cancer. The chain recombines TRBV9 with TRBJ1-1, with D perhaps matching TRBD1 (5 bases). For the CDR3, the DNA is TGTGCCAGCAGTCCCCTGGGGGGGACTGAAGCTTTCTTT. It specifies CASSPLGGTEAFF.